This T cell receptor (beta chain) was sequenced during a study of OX40 agonist ivuxolimab in advanced cancers. Study-level findings and limits: Dosing at 0.1 to 3.0 mg/kg was accompanied by clonal expansion of CD4+ and CD8+ blood T cells by week 6.

TCRdb's copy holds only in-frame clones and misses some; the assay was immunoSEQ multiplex PCR. The repertoire holds 80,000 to 100,000 clones, with 80% to 90% as singletons. This clone was detected only a few times. Its antigen is undetermined. Exclusion applied to patients with autoimmune disease history or systemic immunosuppression. Trimming stripped 0 bases from V and 0 bases from J, with 12 bases between. Looked up from germline, CDR1 is ENHRY and CDR2 is SYGVKD. CDR3 length equals 17 residues. The source of this sequence is an adult with an advanced solid tumor such as melanoma, head and neck, liver or kidney cancer. This chain uses TRBV10-3 with TRBJ1-5; D possibly corresponds to TRBD1 (5 bases). Sequenced material: CD4+ or CD8+ T cells sorted from blood, taken in a trial of the OX40 agonist ivuxolimab. The CDR3 coding sequence is TGTGCCATCAGTGAGTCAACGGGGACGACTAGCAATCAGCCCCAGCATTTT. Protein sequence: CAISESTGTTSNQPQHF.